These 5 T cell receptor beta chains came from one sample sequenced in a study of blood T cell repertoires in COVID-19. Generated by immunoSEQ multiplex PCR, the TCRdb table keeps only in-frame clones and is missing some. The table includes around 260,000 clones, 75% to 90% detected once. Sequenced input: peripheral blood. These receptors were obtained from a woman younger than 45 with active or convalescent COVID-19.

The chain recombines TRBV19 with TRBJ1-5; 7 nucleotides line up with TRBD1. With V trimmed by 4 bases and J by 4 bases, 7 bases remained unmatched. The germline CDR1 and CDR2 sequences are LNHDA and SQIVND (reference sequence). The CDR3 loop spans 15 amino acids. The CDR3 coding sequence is TGTGCCAGTAGTACCGGGACAGAGGGGAATCAGCCCCAGCATTTT. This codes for CASSTGTEGNQPQHF.

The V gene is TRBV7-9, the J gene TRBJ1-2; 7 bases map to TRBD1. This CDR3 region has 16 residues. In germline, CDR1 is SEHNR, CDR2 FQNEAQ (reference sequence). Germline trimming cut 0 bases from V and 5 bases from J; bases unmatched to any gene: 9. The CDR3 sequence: CASSLALGDRSYGYTF. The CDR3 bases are TGTGCCAGCAGCTTAGCGCTAGGGGACAGAAGTTATGGCTACACCTTC.

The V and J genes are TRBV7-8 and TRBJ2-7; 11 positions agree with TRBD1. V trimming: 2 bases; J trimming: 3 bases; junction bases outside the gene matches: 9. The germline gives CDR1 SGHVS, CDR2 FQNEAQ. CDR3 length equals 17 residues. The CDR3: CASSLYNSGQGDYEQYF. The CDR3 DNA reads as TGTGCCAGCAGCTTATACAATTCGGGACAGGGGGACTACGAGCAGTACTTC.

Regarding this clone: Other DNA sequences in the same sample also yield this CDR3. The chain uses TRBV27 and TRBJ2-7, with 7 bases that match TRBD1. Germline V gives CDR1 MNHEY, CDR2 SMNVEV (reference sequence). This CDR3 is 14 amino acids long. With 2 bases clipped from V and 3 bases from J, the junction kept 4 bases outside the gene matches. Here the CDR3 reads CASSLGQVGYEQYF. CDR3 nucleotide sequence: TGTGCCAGCAGTTTAGGACAGGTGGGCTACGAGCAGTACTTC.

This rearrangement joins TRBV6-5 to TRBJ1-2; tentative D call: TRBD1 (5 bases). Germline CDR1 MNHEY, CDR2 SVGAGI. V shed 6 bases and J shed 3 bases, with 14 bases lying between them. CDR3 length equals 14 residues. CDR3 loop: CASRPREGDYGYTF. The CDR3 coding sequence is TGTGCCAGCAGACCCAGGGAGGGCGACTATGGCTACACCTTC.